The 27 T cell receptor beta chains below were found in one sample sequenced in a study of spatial heterogeneity in lung cancer. The time point denotes: sample taken at primary tumor resection. Extraction of whole RNA from tumor, nontumor lung or frozen PBMC preceded unsorted sequencing. TCRdb fed the 5' RACE reads into MiXCR, producing one record per CDR3 protein. Among under 30,000 distinct CDR3 sequences listed, around 4.7% were seen once. The source material was PBMCs, sampled at surgery. Receptors originate from a male donor with early-stage non-small cell lung cancer.

On this clonotype: This sequence may be a read error, since a much larger clone differs from it by one base. It is likely a read error, because the conserved phenylalanine at the end of the CDR3 is missing. V usage is TRBV4-3 and J usage is TRBJ1-1; TRBD1 aligns across 7 bases. With V trimmed by 4 bases and J by 4 bases, 6 bases remained unmatched. Germline V CDR1 and CDR2: LGHNA, YSLEER. CDR3 length equals 14 residues. In DNA, the CDR3 is TGCGCCAGCAGCCCTGACAGGGTCATCACTGAAGCTTTCCTT. Protein: CASSPDRVITEAFL.

In this sample, this clonotype turned up many times. The chain couples TRBV3-1 to TRBJ2-4, with 12 bases matching TRBD2. This CDR3 comprises 18 residues. Germline-derived CDR1 and CDR2 are LGHDT and YNNKEL (reference sequence). Germline trimming cut 1 base from V and 1 base from J; bases unmatched to any gene: 5. The CDR3 region is CASSQGRTSGVAKNIQYF. The CDR3 coding sequence is TGTGCCAGCAGCCAAGGACGGACTAGCGGGGTTGCCAAAAACATTCAGTACTTC.

This clonotype was seen repeatedly, ten times or more. V is TRBV6-5 and J is TRBJ2-7, with 10 bases aligning to TRBD1. Germline V lookup: CDR1 MNHEY, CDR2 SVGAGI. V lost 7 bases and J lost 5; bases outside the gene matches: 5. This CDR3 has 13 amino acids. The CDR3 coding sequence is TGTGCCAGCACCGGGACAGGGGTCCACGAGCAGTACTTC. It is translated as CASTGTGVHEQYF.

This clonotype was observed at least ten times. This sequence joins TRBV5-1 and TRBJ2-5; either TRBD1 or TRBD2 may supply D (6 bases each). With 3 bases removed from V and 4 bases from J, the gap between germline ends came to 16 bases. The CDR3 extends over 15 amino acids. Germline loops: CDR1 SGHRS, CDR2 YFSETQ. This CDR3 is CASSSPDGGGETQYF. In DNA form, the CDR3 reads TGCGCCAGCAGCTCCCCGGACGGGGGCGGAGAGACCCAGTACTTC.

This clonotype was recorded at least ten times. V gene TRBV4-1 combines with J gene TRBJ2-7, with D tentatively TRBD1 or TRBD2 (5 bases each). CDR3 size: 15 residues. Germline V gene data show CDR1 as MGHRA and CDR2 as YSYEKL. The germline V and J ends were trimmed by 3 bases and 4 bases, with 16 bases remaining between them. The CDR3 loop reads CASSHLRDGEYEQYF. CDR3 in DNA: TGCGCCAGCAGCCACCTCCGGGACGGTGAATACGAGCAGTACTTC.

This clonotype was recorded many times. The chain couples TRBV12-3 or TRBV12-4 to TRBJ2-3; 8 nucleotides agree with TRBD1. The CDR3 is made up of 16 amino acids. V lost 6 bases and J lost 5; bases outside the gene matches: 13. The CDR3 is CASSQPWTGTVDTQYF. For the CDR3, the DNA is TGTGCCAGCAGCCAACCCTGGACAGGGACTGTAGATACGCAGTATTTT.

This clonotype has a count of ten or more. The V gene is TRBV6-1, the J gene TRBJ1-5; TRBD1 agrees at 10 bases. The CDR3 covers 16 residues. The V gene's germline CDR1 is MNHNS and CDR2 SASEGT. Unmatched junction bases numbered 6, after V lost 3 bases and J lost 4 bases. The CDR3 protein is CASSDGQGVSNQPQHF. CDR3 DNA: TGTGCCAGCAGTGATGGACAGGGGGTTTCGAATCAGCCCCAGCATTTT.

By sample fraction, this clonotype is medium-sized. V and J are TRBV12-3 or TRBV12-4 and TRBJ2-7; 7 nucleotides align to TRBD2. The CDR3 runs to 14 residues. Trimming removed 6 bases from V and 3 bases from J; junction bases left unmatched: 8. The DNA for the CDR3 is TGTGCCAGCAGCCGGCGGGGGAGTAGCTACGAGCAGTACTTC. Its protein product is CASSRRGSSYEQYF.

This clonotype was observed many times. The chain carries TRBV19 and TRBJ2-4; D unresolved. Trimming removed 8 bases from V and 0 bases from J, with 8 bases in between. The CDR3 is 13 residues long. CDR1 is LNHDA and CDR2 is SQIVND in the germline V gene (reference sequence). The CDR3 coding sequence is TGTGCCAGTGGGCAGACAGCCAAAAACATTCAGTACTTC. This translates into CASGQTAKNIQYF.

This clonotype was counted between two and nine times. This rearrangement joins TRBV9 to TRBJ2-1, with 9 bases lining up with TRBD2. In germline, CDR1 is SGDLS, CDR2 YYNGEE. The CDR3 is 16 amino acids. Trimming cost V 0 bases and J 7 bases; bases outside gene matches: 8. Written as DNA, the CDR3 is TGTGCCAGCAGCGTAGATTCTAGCGGGACGAGTAATGAGCAGTTCTTC. Its translation: CASSVDSSGTSNEQFF. Combining the CDR3 with reference TRBV9 and TRBJ2-1 gives the whole variable domain DSGVTQTPKHLITATGQRVTLRCSPRSGDLSVYWYQQSLDQGLQFLIQYYNGEERAKGNILERFSAQQFPDLHSELNLSSLELGDSALYFCASSVDSSGTSNEQFFGPGTRLTVL.

Ten or more counts support this clonotype. The V gene is TRBV30, the J gene TRBJ1-1; D might be TRBD1 (5 bases). The CDR3 contains 14 residues. Trimming removed 4 bases at V and 1 base at J, with 13 bases between. Germline loops: CDR1 GTSNPN, CDR2 SVGIG (reference sequence). As DNA, the CDR3 is TGTGCCTGGACACCCCCAGGGAGGAACACTGAAGCTTTCTTT. This encodes CAWTPPGRNTEAFF.

This clonotype appeared a few times. J is TRBJ2-1 and V is TRBV2, with TRBD2 matching over 10 bases. The germline gives CDR1 SNHLY, CDR2 FYNNEI. V shed 6 bases, J shed 7 bases, and the junction held 9 bases outside the gene matches. The CDR3 has 15 residues. The CDR3 DNA follows: TGTGCCAGCAGGGTGAGACCAGCGGGGGGGAATGAGCAGTTCTTC. It encodes CASRVRPAGGNEQFF.

This clonotype appeared many times. This sequence joins TRBV28 and TRBJ2-7, with TRBD2 as a possible D gene (5 bases). Germline V lookup: CDR1 MDHEN, CDR2 SYDVKM. V lost 3 bases and J 2 bases, leaving 8 bases between the germline ends. There are 13 residues in the CDR3. The CDR3 here is CASSFPGAYEQYF. DNA for the CDR3: TGTGCCAGCAGTTTCCCCGGGGCCTACGAGCAGTACTTC. The full variable domain, rest sourced from reference TRBV28 and TRBJ2-7, is DVKVTQSSRYLVKRTGEKVFLECVQDMDHENMFWYRQDPGLGLRLIYFSYDVKMKEKGDIPEGYSVSREKKERFSLILESASTNQTSMYLCASSFPGAYEQYFGPGTRLTVT.

This clonotype was seen ten or more times. This chain uses TRBV6-2 or TRBV6-3 with TRBJ2-7; 14 bases match TRBD2. Germline CDR1 is MNHEY and CDR2 is SVGEGT. The CDR3 runs to 16 residues. The V gene end was trimmed by 6 bases and the J gene end by 0 bases; junction bases not matched to a gene: 4. The CDR3 reads CASSAGLAGGSYEQYF. CDR3 DNA sequence: TGTGCCAGCAGCGCCGGACTAGCGGGGGGCTCCTACGAGCAGTACTTC.

This clonotype has a count of ten or more. J is TRBJ2-4 and V is TRBV14; weak D call: TRBD2 (5 bases). The V end lost 0 bases, the J end lost 9 bases, and 9 bases lay between the germline ends. The length of the CDR3 is 13 residues. CDR1 and CDR2 from the germline V gene are SGHDN and FVKESK. The CDR3 spells CASSQDLRGIQYF. CDR3 bases: TGTGCCAGCAGCCAAGATCTCCGGGGCATTCAGTACTTC.

This clonotype was seen at least ten times. The V call is TRBV6-2 or TRBV6-3, the J call TRBJ2-7; D gene uncertain. Germline CDR1 MNHEY, CDR2 SVGEGT. The V gene lost 6 bases and the J gene lost 5 bases, with 20 bases spanning the gap. CDR3 size: 15 residues. DNA of the CDR3: TGTGCCAGCAGCCCCGGGTCAGCCCAAACGGACGAGCAGTACTTC. Translating it yields CASSPGSAQTDEQYF.

This clonotype is deemed medium-sized. The chain couples TRBV24-1 to TRBJ2-2; TRBD1 aligns across 12 bases. There are 15 residues in the CDR3. V lost 4 bases and J lost 6; bases outside the gene matches: 2. CDR1 is KGHDR, CDR2 SFDVKD, per germline. CDR3 in DNA: TGTGCCACCAGTGACCGGGACAGGGGGCCCGGGGAGCTGTTTTTT. Its protein product is CATSDRDRGPGELFF.

This clonotype was counted at least ten times. J is TRBJ1-3 and V is TRBV29-1, with D possibly being TRBD1 (5 bases). V was trimmed by 6 bases and J by 0 bases, leaving 12 bases between them. Per the germline V gene, CDR1 is SQVTM and CDR2 is ANQGSEA. This CDR3 comprises 14 residues. The CDR3 DNA reads TGCAGCGTCGCGGAGGGGAGCTCTGGAAACACCATATATTTT. It encodes CSVAEGSSGNTIYF.

This clonotype showed up many times. This chain uses TRBV7-2 with TRBJ1-4; 8 bases fit TRBD1. V shed 1 base, J shed 4 bases, and the junction held 5 bases outside the gene matches. Germline V gene lookup returns CDR1 SGHTA and CDR2 FQGNSA. CDR3 length equals 16 residues. CDR3 DNA: TGTGCCAGCAGCTTAGGGACAGGGACGAGTAATGAAAAACTGTTTTTT. It translates to CASSLGTGTSNEKLFF.

This clonotype was found many times. The chain links TRBV10-2 to TRBJ2-1; perhaps D is TRBD1 or TRBD2 (5 bases each). The CDR3 loop spans 15 amino acids. Germline lookup yields CDR1 WSHSY and CDR2 SAAADI. The V end was cut by 7 bases, the J end by 0 bases, with 13 bases between. CDR3 region: CASNRDGSSYNEQFF. The CDR3 nucleotides read TGCGCCAGCAACCGGGACGGAAGCTCCTACAATGAGCAGTTCTTC.

This clonotype showed up many times. This chain uses TRBV2 with TRBJ2-3; D may be TRBD1 (6 bases). The V and J ends lost 6 bases and 1 base respectively, with 14 bases between them. The CDR3 is made up of 15 amino acids. Per germline, CDR1 SNHLY and CDR2 FYNNEI. The CDR3 DNA follows: TGTGCCAGCAGGCAACAGGGTGGGGGCACAGATACGCAGTATTTT. This sequence encodes CASRQQGGGTDTQYF.

The table lists this clonotype with many counts. The V and J genes are TRBV7-2 and TRBJ1-3; D gene unclear. Deletions cut 1 base from V and 4 bases from J, with 14 bases between. The CDR3 is 16 residues long. Germline assignment: CDR1 SGHTA and CDR2 FQGNSA. The CDR3 is CASSLEHSPGGNTIYF. Here the CDR3 DNA reads TGTGCCAGCAGCTTAGAACACAGCCCCGGGGGAAACACCATATATTTT.

This clonotype has ten or more counts. This chain uses TRBV5-5 with TRBJ2-1, with 9 bases fitting TRBD2. Unmatched junction bases numbered 5, after V lost 1 base and J lost 6 bases. In germline, CDR1 is SGHKS, CDR2 YYEKEE (reference sequence). The length of the CDR3 is 15 residues. The CDR3: CASSLMASGTNEQFF. Here the CDR3 DNA reads TGTGCCAGCAGCTTGATGGCTAGCGGGACCAATGAGCAGTTCTTC.

The sample holds a few counts of this clonotype. The V and J genes are TRBV6-2 or TRBV6-3 and TRBJ1-1, with 7 bases lining up with TRBD1. Germline lookup yields CDR1 MNHEY and CDR2 SVGEGT. There are 15 residues in the CDR3. V dropped 10 bases and J dropped 0; count of bases not matched to a gene: 11. The DNA for the CDR3 is TGTGCCACCAACAGGGGCGATTCGATGAACACTGAAGCTTTCTTT. This codes for CATNRGDSMNTEAFF.

This clonotype was picked up many times. The chain has TRBV12-3 or TRBV12-4 and TRBJ2-1; no clear D gene. The CDR3 covers 15 residues. Trimming stripped 0 bases from V and 7 bases from J, with 13 bases between. Written as DNA, the CDR3 is TGTGCCAGCAGTTTAGCGCAGAACTCCGTAAATGAGCAGTTCTTC. This encodes CASSLAQNSVNEQFF.

This clonotype appeared many times. The chain employs TRBV18 and TRBJ2-5; D is ambiguous. Germline V CDR1 and CDR2: KGHSH, LQKENI. With 3 bases removed from V and 4 bases from J, the gap between germline ends came to 15 bases. The CDR3 contains 15 residues. CDR3 sequence reads: CASSPQAGPTETQYF. For the CDR3, the DNA is TGTGCCAGCTCACCCCAGGCCGGACCCACAGAGACCCAGTACTTC. The entire variable domain, with the rest obtained from reference TRBV18 and TRBJ2-5, is as follows: NAGVMQNPRHLVRRRGQEARLRCSPMKGHSHVYWYRQLPEEGLKFMVYLQKENIIDESGMPKERFSAEFPKEGPSILRIQQVVRGDSAAYFCASSPQAGPTETQYFGPGTRLLVL.

This clonotype appeared many times. V and J are TRBV29-1 and TRBJ2-1; D unclear. V lost 2 bases and J 4 bases, leaving 6 bases between the germline ends. Germline V CDR1 and CDR2: SQVTM, ANQGSEA. The CDR3 is made up of 12 amino acids. CDR3 sequence (DNA): TGCAGCGTTGAATATAGGTACAATGAGCAGTTCTTC. Encoded protein: CSVEYRYNEQFF.